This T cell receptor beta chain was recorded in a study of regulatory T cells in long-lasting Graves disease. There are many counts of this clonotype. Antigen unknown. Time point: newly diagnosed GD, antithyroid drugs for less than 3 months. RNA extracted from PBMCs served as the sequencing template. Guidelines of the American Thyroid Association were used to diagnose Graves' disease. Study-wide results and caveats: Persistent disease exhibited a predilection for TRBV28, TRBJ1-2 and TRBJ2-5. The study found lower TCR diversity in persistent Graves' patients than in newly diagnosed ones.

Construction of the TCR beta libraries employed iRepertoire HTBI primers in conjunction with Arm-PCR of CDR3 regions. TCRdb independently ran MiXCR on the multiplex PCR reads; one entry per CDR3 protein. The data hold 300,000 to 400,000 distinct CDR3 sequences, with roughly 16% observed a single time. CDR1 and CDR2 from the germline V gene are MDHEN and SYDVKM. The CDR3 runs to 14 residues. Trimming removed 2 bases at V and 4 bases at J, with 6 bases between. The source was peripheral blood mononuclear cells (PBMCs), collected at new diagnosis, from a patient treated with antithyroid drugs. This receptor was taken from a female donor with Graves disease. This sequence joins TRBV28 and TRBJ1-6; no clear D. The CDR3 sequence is CASSLRDYNSPLHF. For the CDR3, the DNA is TGTGCCAGCAGTTTAAGGGATTATAATTCACCCCTCCACTTT.